This T cell receptor (beta chain) appears in the sequencing data of a study of CD8+CD57+ T cells in acquired aplastic anemia. Only one count was recorded for this clonotype. Antigen: not known. Study-wide findings and caveats: Patient-derived CD8+CD57+ populations exhibited diminished diversity relative to total CD4+ and CD8+ pools. Patients and controls turned out to have approximately 29 CD8+ CDR3 sequences in common.

Patients who underwent sequencing had shown CD8+CD57+ cell expansion by flow cytometry. Following bead-based enrichment, CD8+CD57+ cells furnished a mean 1.6 ug DNA. CDR3 length: 13 residues. Germline-derived CDR1 and CDR2 are SGHDT and YYEEEE. V shed 3 bases and J shed 0 bases, with 7 bases lying between them. Template material for TCR beta VDJ and CDR3 profiling consisted of genomic DNA. TCRdb ran MiXCR on the reads and lists one entry per CDR3 protein. The sample has roughly 20,000 distinct CDR3 sequences; less than 40% are singletons. Material for sequencing was CD8+CD57+ T cells sorted from PBMCs. Subset reported: bead-enriched CD8+CD57+ effector memory T cells from SAA patients. J is TRBJ2-7 and V is TRBV5-6; D is perhaps TRBD1 (6 bases). This TCR was sampled from a human donor with aplastic anemia. CDR3 amino acids: CASSSGVSYEQYF. CDR3 nucleotides: TGTGCCAGCAGCTCAGGGGTCTCCTACGAGCAGTACTTC.